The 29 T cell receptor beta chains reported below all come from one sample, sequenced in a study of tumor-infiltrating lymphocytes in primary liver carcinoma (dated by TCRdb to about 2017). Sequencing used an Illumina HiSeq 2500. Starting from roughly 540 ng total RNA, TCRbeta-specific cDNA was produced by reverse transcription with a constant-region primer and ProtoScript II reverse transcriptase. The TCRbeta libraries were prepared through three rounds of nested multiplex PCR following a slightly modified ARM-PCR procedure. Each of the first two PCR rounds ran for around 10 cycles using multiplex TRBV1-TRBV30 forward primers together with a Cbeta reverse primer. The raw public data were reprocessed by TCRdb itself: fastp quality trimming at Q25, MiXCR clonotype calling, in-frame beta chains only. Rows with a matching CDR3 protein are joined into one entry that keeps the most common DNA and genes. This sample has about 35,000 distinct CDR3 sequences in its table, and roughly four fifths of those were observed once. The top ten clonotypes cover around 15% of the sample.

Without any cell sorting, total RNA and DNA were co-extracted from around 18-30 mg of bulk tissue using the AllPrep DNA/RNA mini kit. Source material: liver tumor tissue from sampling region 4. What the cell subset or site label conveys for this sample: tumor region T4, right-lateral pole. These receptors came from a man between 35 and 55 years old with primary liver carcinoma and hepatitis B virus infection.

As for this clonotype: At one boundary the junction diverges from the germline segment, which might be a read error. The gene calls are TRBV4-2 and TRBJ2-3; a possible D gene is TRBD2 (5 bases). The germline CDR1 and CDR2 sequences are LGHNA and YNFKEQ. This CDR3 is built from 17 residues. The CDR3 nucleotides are TGTGCGAGCAGCCAAGGAAGTAGCGCGTTTAACATAGATACGCAGTATTTT. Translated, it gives CASSQGSSAFNIDTQYF.

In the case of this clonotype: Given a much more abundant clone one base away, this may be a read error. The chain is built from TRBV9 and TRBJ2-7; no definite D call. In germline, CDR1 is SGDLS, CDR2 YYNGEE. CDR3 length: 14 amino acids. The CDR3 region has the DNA TGTGCCAGCAGCGTAGGCCCTACCCCCTACGATCAGTACTTC. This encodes CASSVGPTPYDQYF. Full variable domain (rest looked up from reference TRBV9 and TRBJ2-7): DSGVTQTPKHLITATGQRVTLRCSPRSGDLSVYWYQQSLDQGLQFLIQYYNGEERAKGNILERFSAQQFPDLHSELNLSSLELGDSALYFCASSVGPTPYDQYFGPGTRLTVT.

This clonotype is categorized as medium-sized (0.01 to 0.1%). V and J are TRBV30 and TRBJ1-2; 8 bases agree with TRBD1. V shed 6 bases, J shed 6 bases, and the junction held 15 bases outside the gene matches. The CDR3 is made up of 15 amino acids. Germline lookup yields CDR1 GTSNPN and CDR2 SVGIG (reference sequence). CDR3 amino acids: CACPGWTGSVDGYTF. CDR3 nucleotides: TGTGCCTGCCCCGGCTGGACAGGGTCGGTGGATGGCTACACCTTC.

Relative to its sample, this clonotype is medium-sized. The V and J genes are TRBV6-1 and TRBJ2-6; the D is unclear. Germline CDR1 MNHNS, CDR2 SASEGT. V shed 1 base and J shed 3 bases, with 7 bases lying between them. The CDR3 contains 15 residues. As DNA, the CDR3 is TGTGCCAGCAGTGAAGGGGTGGATGGGGCCAACGTCCTGACTTTC. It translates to CASSEGVDGANVLTF.

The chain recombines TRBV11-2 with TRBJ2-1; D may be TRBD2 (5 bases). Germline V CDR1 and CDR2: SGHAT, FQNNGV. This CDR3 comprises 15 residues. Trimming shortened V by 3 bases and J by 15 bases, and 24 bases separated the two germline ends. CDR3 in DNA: TGTGCCAGCAGCTTTGGCGGGCCACTCGACAATGAACTGTTCTTC. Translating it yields CASSFGGPLDNELFF.

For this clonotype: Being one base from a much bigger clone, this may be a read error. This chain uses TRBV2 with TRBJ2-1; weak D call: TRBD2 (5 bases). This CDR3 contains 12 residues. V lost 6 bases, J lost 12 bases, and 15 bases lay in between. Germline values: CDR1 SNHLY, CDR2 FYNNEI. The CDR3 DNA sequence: TGTGCCAGCAGACCTGAAACTAGTGTGCAGTTCTTC. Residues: CASRPETSVQFF.

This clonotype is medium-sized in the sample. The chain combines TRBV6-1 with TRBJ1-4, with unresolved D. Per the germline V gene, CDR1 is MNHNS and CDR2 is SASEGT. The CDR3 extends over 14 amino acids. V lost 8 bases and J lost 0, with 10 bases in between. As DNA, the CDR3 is TGTGCCAGCGCTATCGGTACAACTAATGAAAAACTGTTTTTT. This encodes CASAIGTTNEKLFF.

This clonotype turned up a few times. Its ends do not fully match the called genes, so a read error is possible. The chain's CDR3 is CASSPGTGRHEQYF. Here the CDR3 DNA reads TGTGCCAGCAGTCCTGGGACAGGACGCCACGAGCAGTATTTC. The chain is built from TRBV6-5 and TRBJ2-7; 8 bases agree with TRBD1. CDR3 length: 14 amino acids. Germline loops: CDR1 MNHEY, CDR2 SVGAGI.

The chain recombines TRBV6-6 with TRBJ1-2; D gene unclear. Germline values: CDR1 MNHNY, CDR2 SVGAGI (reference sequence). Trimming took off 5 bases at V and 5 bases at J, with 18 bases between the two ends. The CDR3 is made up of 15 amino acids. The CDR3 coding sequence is TGTGCCAGCAGTGGTGGAATGTGCACTCAGTATGGCTACACCTTC. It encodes CASSGGMCTQYGYTF.

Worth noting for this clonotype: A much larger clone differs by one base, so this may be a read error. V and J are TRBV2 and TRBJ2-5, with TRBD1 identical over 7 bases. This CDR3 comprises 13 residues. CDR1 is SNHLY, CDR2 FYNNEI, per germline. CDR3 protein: CASRRDSQESQYF. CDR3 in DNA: TGTGCCAGCAGGAGGGACAGCCAAGAGTCCCAGTACTTC.

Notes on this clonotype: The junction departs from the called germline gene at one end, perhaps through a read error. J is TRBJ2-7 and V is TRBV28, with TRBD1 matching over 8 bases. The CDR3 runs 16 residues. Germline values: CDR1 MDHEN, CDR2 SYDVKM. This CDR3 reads CASSSPGQVGGYELYF. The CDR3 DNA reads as TGTGCCAGCAGTTCTCCGGGACAGGTAGGGGGCTACGAGCTGTACTTC.

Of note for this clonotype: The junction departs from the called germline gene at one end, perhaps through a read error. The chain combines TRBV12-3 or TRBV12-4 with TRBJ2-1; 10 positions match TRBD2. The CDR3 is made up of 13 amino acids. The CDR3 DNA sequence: TGTGCCAGCGCCAGACTAGCGGGCCCCAGACGGTTTTTC. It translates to CASARLAGPRRFF.

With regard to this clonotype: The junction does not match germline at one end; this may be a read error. The DNA of the CDR3 is TGTGCCAGTTCGCTATCGGCAGTGGAGACGCAGTACTTC. Translating it yields CASSLSAVETQYF. The chain links TRBV12-3 or TRBV12-4 to TRBJ2-5; D gene unclear. The CDR3 runs to 13 residues.

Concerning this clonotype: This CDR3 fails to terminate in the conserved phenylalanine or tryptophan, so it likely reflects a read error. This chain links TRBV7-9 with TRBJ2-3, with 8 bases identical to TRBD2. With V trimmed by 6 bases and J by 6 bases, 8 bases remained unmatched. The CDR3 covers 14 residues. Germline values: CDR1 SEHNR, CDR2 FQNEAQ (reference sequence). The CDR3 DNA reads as TGTGCCAGCAGTCCCAGCGGGAGAGGGGATACGCAGTATCTT. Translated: CASSPSGRGDTQYL.

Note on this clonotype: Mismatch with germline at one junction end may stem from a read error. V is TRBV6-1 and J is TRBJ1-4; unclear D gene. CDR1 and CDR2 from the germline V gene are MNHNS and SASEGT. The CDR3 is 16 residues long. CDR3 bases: TGTGCCAGCAGTGAAGGGGGTGTTGCAACTAATGAAAAGCTGTTTTTT. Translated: CASSEGGVATNEKLFF.

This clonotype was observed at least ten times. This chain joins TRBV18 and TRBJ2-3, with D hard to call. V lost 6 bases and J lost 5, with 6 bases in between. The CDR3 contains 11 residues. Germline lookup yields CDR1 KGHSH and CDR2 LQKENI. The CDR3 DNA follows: TGTGCCAGCTCGCGCATAGATACGCAGTATTTT. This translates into CASSRIDTQYF.

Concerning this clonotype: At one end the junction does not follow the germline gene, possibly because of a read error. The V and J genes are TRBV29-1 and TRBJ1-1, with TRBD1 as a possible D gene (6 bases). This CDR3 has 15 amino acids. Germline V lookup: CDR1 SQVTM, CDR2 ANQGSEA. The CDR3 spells CGFLGTVLRDTEAFF. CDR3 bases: TGCGGCTTCCTCGGGACGGTACTGCGGGACACTGAAGCTTTCTTC.

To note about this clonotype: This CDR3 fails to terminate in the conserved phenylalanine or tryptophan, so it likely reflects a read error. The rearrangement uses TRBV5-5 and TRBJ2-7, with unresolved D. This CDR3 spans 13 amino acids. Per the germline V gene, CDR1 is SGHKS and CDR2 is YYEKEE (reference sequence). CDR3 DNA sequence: TGTGCCACCAGCTTTGGACGGCCCTACGAGCAGTACCTC. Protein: CATSFGRPYEQYL.

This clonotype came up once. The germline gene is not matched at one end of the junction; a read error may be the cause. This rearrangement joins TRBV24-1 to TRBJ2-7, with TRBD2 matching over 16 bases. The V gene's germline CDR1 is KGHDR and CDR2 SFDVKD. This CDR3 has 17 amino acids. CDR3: CATSNSGTSGRVDDQYF. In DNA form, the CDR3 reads TGTGCCACAAGCAATTCCGGGACTAGCGGGAGGGTCGACGATCAGTACTTC.

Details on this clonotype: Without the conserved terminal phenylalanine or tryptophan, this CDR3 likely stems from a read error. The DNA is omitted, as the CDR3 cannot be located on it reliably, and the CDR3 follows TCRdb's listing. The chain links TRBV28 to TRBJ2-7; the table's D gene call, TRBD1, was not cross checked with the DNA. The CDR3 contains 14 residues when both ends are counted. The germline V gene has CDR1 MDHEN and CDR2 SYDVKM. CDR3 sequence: CASGEPTGSGEHYS.

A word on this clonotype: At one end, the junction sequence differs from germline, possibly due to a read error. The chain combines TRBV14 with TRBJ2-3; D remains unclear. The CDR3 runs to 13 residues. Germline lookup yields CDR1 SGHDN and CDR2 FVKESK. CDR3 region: CTSSRGYTYTQYF. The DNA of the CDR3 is TGTACCAGCAGCCGAGGATACACATATACGCAATATTTT.

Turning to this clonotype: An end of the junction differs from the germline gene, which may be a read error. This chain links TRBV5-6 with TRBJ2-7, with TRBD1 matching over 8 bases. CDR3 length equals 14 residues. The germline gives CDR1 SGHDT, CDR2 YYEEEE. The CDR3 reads CANSSRTGPYVQYF. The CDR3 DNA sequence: TGTGCCAACAGCTCGCGGACAGGGCCCTACGTGCAGTACTTC.

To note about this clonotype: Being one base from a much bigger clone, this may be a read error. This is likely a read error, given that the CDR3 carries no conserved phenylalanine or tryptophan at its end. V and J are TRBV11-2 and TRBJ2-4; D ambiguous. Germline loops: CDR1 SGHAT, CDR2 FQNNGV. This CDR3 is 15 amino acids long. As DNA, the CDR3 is TGTGCCGGCACCACTTCGGCGGTAGCCAAAAACGTTCAGTACCTC. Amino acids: CAGTTSAVAKNVQYL.

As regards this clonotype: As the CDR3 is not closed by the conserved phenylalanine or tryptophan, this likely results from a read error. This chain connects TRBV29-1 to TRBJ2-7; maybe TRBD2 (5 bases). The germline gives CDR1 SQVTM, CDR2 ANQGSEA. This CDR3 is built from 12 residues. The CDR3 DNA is TGCAGTGCGGGTTCGGGTAATCACGAGCAGTACCTC. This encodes CSAGSGNHEQYL.

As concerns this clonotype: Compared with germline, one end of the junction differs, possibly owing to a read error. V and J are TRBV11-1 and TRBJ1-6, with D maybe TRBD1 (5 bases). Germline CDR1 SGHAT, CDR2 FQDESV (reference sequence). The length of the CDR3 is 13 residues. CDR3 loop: CASSRTLISRLHF. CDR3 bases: TGTGCTAGCAGCCGGACACTGATTTCACGCCTCCACTTT.

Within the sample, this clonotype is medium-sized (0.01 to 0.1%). The CDR3 reads CAIRLGGSGYTF. As DNA, the CDR3 is TGTGCCATCAGGCTGGGGGGGAGCGGCTACACCTTC. V is TRBV10-3 and J is TRBJ1-2; TRBD1 might be the D (5 bases). The ends were cut back, 6 bases at V and 8 bases at J, with 13 bases in the middle. The CDR3 totals 12 residues. CDR1 and CDR2 from the germline V gene are ENHRY and SYGVKD.

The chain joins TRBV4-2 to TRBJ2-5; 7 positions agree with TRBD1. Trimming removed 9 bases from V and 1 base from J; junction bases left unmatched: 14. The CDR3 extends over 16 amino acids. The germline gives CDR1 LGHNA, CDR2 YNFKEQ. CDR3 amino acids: CASSQDGAGGQETQYF. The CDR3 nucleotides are TGTGCCAGTAGTCAAGACGGGGCAGGGGGCCAAGAGACCCAGTACTTC.

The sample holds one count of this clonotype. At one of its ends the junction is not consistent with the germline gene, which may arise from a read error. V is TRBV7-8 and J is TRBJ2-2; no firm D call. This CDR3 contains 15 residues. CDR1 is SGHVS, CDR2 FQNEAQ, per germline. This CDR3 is CASSLVRQNTGELFF. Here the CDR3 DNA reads TGTGCCAGCAGCTTAGTACGGCAGAACACCGGAGAGCTGTTTTTT.

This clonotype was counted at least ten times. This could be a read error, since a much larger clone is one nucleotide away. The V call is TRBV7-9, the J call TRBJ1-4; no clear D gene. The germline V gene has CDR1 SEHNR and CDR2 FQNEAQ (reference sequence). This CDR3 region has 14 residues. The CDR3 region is CASSLAGQNEKLLF. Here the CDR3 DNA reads TGTGCCAGCAGCTTAGCTGGCCAGAATGAAAAACTGCTTTTT.